This T cell receptor (beta chain) was captured in a study of T cell responses to AZD1222 COVID-19 vaccine. This clone was counted a single time. Its antigen is as yet unknown. General study results and limits: The number of AZD1222 recipients seropositive at baseline was only five or six. Among the donors, most were white British and more were female, and clonal diversity was possibly underestimated. Without day 14 samples, only post-peak T cell repertoires were studied. Spike regions recognized by vaccine-associated CD4 TCRs spanned the protein, led by 160-218 and 743-854.

The germline V gene encodes CDR1 WSHSY and CDR2 SAAADI. J was trimmed by 2 bases and V by 2 bases; bases with no gene match: 20. There are 21 residues in the CDR3. Here immunoSEQ multiplex PCR was the method, and the copy in TCRdb shows in-frame clones only, minus some. The sample lists some 100,000 clones; about 89% were seen once. The sequence derives from an adult who received the AZD1222 COVID-19 vaccine. The starting material was peripheral blood, obtained 28 days after the second AZD1222 dose. The rearrangement joins TRBV10-2 to TRBJ2-2; 7 nucleotides match TRBD2. The CDR3 bases are TGCGCCAGCAGTGAGCTGGTGGCGGGAGTCGCGAGATTTTTTAACACCGGGGAGCTGTTTTTT. Its translation is CASSELVAGVARFFNTGELFF.